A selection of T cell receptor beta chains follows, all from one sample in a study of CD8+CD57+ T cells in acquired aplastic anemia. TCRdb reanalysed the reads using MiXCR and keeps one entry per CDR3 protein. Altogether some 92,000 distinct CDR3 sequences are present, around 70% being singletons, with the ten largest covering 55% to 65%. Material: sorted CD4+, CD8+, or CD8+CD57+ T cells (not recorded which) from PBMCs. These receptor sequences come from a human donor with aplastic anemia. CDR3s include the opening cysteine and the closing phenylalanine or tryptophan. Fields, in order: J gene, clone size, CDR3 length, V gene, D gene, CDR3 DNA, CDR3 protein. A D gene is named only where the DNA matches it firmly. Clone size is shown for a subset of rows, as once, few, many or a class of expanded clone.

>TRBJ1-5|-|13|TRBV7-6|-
TGTGCCAGCAGCTTAACAGGTACCCAGCCCCAGCATTTT
CASSLTGTQPQHF
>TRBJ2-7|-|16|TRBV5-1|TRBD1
TGCGCCAGCAGCTTGGCGGAACAGGGGGCCTCCTACGAGCAGTACTTC
CASSLAEQGASYEQYF
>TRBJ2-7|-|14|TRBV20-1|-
TGCAGTGCTACGCCCCGGGGACAAAGCTACGAGCAGTACTTC
CSATPRGQSYEQYF
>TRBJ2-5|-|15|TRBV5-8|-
TGTGCCAGCAGGAGAGGGACGGCAATCATGGAGACCCAGTACTTC
CASRRGTAIMETQYF
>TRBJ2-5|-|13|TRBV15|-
TGTGCCACCAGCAGGACACTCCGGGAGACCCAGTACTTC
CATSRTLRETQYF
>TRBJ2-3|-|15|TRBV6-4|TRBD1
TGTGCCAGCAGTGCGAGACAGGGTGGCACAGATACGCAGTATTTT
CASSARQGGTDTQYF
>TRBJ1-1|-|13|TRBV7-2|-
TGTGCCAGCAGCCTCGCCGGGGACACTGAAGCTTTCTTT
CASSLAGDTEAFF
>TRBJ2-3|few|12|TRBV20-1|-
TGCAGTGCTAGGGAAAGCACAGATACGCAGTATTTT
CSARESTDTQYF
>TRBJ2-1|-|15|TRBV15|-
TGTGCCACCAGCACAGCGGGCCACCCCTTGGATGAGCAGTTCTTC
CATSTAGHPLDEQFF
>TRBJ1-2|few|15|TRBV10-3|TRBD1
TGTGCCATCAGTGAGTCACAGGGGGCAGGCTATGGCTACACCTTC
CAISESQGAGYGYTF
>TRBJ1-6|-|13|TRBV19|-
TGTGCCAGTGGGGAAATCTATAATTCACCCCTCCACTTT
CASGEIYNSPLHF
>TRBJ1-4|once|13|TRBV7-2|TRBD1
TGTGCCAGCAGCTCCGGACAGGGGGAAAAACTGTTTTTT
CASSSGQGEKLFF
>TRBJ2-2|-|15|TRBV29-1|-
TGCAGCGTGCGGACCGGGACTCCTAACACCGGGGAGCTGTTTTTT
CSVRTGTPNTGELFF
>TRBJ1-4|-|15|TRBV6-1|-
TGTGCCAGCAGTGAAGCACTCAAGACAGATGAAAAACTGTTTTTT
CASSEALKTDEKLFF
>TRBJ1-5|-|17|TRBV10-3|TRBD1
TGTGCCATCAGTGAGAGGGACAGGGAGATTAGCAATCAGCCCCAGCATTTT
CAISERDREISNQPQHF
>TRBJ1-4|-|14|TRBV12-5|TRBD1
TGTGCTAGTGCCGAGGGACAGGGTCGGGAAAAACTGTTTTTT
CASAEGQGREKLFF
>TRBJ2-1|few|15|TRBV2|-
TGTGCCAGCAGTGTCAGTAGCGGCCCCTACAATGAGCAGTTCTTC
CASSVSSGPYNEQFF
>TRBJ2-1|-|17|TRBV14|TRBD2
TGTGCCACAAAACCAGGACTAGCGGGAAATAACTACAATGAGCGGTTCTTC
CATKPGLAGNNYNERFF
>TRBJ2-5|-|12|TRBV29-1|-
TGCAGCGTTGACTGGACACGAGAGACCCAGTACTTC
CSVDWTRETQYF
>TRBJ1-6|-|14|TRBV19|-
TGTGCCAGTAGTACGATCATTCAATCTGGCGCCCTCCACTTT
CASSTIIQSGALHF
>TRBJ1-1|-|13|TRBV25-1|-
TGTGCCAGCAGTTACAGTAGGAACACTGAAGCTTTCTTT
CASSYSRNTEAFF
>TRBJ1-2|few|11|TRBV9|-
TGTGCCAGCAGCTCCCCTGACGGCTACACCTTC
CASSSPDGYTF
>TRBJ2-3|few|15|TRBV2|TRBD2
TGTGCCAGCAAGACTGGCGGGGGGGCGGCAGATACGCAGTATTTT
CASKTGGGAADTQYF
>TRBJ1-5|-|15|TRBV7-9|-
TGTGCCAGCAGCGAGACAGGTTTTGGCAATCAGCCCCAGCATTTT
CASSETGFGNQPQHF
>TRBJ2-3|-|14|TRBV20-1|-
TGCAGTGCTTTTTCTATGTCTAGCACAGATACGCAGTATTTT
CSAFSMSSTDTQYF